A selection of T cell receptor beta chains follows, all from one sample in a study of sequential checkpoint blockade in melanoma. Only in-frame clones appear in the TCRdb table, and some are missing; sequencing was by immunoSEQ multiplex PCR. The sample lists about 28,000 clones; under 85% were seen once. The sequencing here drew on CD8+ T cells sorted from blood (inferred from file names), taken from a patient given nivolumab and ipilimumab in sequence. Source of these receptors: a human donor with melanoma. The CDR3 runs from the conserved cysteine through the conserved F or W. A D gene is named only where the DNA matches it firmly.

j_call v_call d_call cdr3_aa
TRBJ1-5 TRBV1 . CTSSQDLTGISDSSNQPQHF
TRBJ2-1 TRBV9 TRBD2 CASSARPGGAKDEQFF
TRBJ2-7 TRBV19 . CASSTGIYEQYF
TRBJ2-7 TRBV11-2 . CASSLTGSSYKQYF
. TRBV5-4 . CASSSGQFYEQYF
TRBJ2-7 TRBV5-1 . CASSLARDYEQYF
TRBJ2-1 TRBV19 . CASSAGPSREQFF
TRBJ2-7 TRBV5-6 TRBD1 CASSVGQLVEQYF
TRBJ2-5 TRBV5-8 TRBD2 CASSLAASGAEETQYF
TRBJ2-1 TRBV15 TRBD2 CATSRDSGGINEQFF
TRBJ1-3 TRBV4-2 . CASSQVQGAGNTIYF
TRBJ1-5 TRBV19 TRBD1 CASNQGAIQPQHF
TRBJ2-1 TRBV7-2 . CASGHYNEQFF
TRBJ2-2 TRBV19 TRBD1 CASSITDRATGELFF
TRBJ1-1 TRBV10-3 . CAVQQSLMMNTEAFF
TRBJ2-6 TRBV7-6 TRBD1 CASSGGQGSAGANVLTF
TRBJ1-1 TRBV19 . CASSTTRQETTEAFF